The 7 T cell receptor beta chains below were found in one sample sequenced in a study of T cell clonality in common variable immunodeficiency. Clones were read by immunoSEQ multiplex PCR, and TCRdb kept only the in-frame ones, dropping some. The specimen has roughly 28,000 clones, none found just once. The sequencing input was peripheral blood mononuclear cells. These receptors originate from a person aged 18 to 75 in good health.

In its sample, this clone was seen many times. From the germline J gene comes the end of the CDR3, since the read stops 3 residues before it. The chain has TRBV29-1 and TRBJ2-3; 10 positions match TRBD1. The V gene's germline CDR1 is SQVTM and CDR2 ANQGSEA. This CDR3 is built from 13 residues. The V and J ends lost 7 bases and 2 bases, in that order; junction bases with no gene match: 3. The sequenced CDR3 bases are TGCAGCGGAAGACAGGGGGCCACAGATACG. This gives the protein CSGRQGATDT. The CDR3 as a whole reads CSGRQGATDTQYF.

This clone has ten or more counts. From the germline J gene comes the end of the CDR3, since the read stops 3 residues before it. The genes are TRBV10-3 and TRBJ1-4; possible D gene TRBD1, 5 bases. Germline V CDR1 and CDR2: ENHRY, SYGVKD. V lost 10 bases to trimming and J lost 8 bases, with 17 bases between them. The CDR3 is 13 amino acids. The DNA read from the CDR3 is TGTGCCAGCTCCGACAGCCCGTGGGAAAAA. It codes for CASSDSPWEK. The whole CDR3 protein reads CASSDSPWEKLFF.

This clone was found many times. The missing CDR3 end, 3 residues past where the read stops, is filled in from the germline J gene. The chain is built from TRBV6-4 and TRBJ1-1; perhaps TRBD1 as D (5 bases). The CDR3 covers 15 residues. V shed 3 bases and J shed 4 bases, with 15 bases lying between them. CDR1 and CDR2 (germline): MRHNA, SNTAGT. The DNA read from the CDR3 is TGTGCCAGCAGTGAGGAGGTGGGGGGAGGCACTGAA. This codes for CASSEEVGGGTE. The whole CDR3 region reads CASSEEVGGGTEAFF.

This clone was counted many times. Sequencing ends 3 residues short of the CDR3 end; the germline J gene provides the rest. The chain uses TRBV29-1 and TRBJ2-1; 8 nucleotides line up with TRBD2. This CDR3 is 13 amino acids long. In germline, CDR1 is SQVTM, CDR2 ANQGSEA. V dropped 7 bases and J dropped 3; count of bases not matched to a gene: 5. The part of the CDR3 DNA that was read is TGCAGCGAAACTAGCGGAGTCTACAATGAG. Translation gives CSETSGVYNE. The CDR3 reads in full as CSETSGVYNEQFF.

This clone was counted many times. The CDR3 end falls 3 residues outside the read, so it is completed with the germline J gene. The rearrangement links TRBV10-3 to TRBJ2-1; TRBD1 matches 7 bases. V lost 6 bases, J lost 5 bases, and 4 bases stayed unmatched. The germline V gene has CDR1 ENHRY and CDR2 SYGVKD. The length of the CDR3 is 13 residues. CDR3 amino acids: CAIRTTGDNEQFF. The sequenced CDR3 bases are TGTGCCATCAGGACTACAGGGGACAATGAG.

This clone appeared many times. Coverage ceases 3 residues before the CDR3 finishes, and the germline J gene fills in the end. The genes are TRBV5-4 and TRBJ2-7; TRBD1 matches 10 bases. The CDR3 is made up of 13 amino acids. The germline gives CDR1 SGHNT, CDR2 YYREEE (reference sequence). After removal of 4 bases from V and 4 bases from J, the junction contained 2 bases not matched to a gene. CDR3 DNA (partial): TGTGCCAGCAGCGGGGACAGGGGATACGAG. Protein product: CASSGDRGYE. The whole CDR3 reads CASSGDRGYEQYF.

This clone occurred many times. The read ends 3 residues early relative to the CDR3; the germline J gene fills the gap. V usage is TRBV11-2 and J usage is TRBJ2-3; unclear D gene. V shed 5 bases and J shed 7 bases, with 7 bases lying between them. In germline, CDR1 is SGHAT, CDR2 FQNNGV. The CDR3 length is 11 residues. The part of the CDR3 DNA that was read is TGTGCCAGCAGCCTGCAGAATACG. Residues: CASSLQNT. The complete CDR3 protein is CASSLQNTQYF.